This T cell receptor (beta chain) was captured in a study of molecular identifiers for immune sequencing clone quantification (dated by TCRdb to 2017 to 2018). Background for the entire study: For a replicate experiment, the RNA from either approximately 20,000 or 100,000 naive CD8 T cells was divided into five aliquots, and four of those aliquots went on to sequencing. CD8 T cells were used in a methods study to benchmark molecular-identifier clustering-based TCR repertoire sequencing (MIDCIRS) and TCR RNA copy counting. What the work shows at the level of the full study, not this receptor alone: Identical TCR molecules sharing a barcode could cause highly expanded clone sizes to be underestimated. When barcode sub-clustering was omitted, TCR diversity was inflated by chimeric consensus sequences, with chimeras reaching as high as 47%. The naive libraries included spiked-in Jurkat TCR RNA (about ten copies' worth), and this RNA is not part of the donor repertoire. Even against a background of around 900,000 naive CD8 T cells, spiked-in Jurkat TCR RNA amounting to a single cell's worth was reported to be detectable. In CMV-specific effector cells, clones with more than 20 RNA copies accounted for over 99% of molecules, whereas in naive cells such clones accounted for under 1%. Modeling estimated about 3.3 recovered TCR RNA copies per cell, compared with 9.5 to 10 by digital PCR, which implies 30% to 35% capture efficiency.

Libraries of naive CD8 T cells were built from around 20,000 to 1,000,000 sorted cells, with 10%, 30% or 50% of the purified RNA used. On a BD FACSAria II, naive CD8 T cells were FACS-sorted as CD8+CD4-CCR7+CD45RA+ and collected into RLT Plus buffer. To test detection sensitivity, Jurkat RNA equivalent to more than 8 TCR copies was spiked into samples of roughly 19,000-1,000,000 naive CD8 T cells. CD8 T cells were enriched using RosetteSep CD8+ T Cell Enrichment Cocktail and Ficoll-Paque, and the enriched cells then underwent ACK red cell lysis. The V end loses 5 bases and the J end loses 0 bases, and a stretch of 14 bases separates them. The CDR3 covers 16 residues, taking in both the cysteine and the phenylalanine. Of all the DNA, just the CDR3 is kept, 48 bases in frame from base 1. Looking up the germline V gene (reference sequence) yields CDR1 PRHDT and CDR2 FYEKMQ. Receptor libraries were prepared by PCR. Data came from an Illumina HiSeq 4000. Bulk TCR libraries were made following a previously described method, with the TCR primers given in Table S5. Total RNA was purified with the Qiagen AllPrep DNA/RNA kit. Before any analysis, reads coming from multiple sequencing runs of the same library were combined into one pool. The authors' pipeline ran thus. Only reads with exact TCR constant sequence were kept, trimmed to 150 nt, and grouped by their 12-nt molecular barcodes. Within each barcode group, reads were sub-clustered at a 15% Levenshtein threshold, and quality-weighted consensus sequences were built per RNA molecule. Non-functional sequences were discarded, and so were lower-count sequences lying one edit away from another sequence. Barcode sub-clusters with fewer than 20% of the maximum read count were removed, based on fitting two negative binomial distributions. Using fastp trimming at Q25 and MiXCR clonotype assembly, TCRdb reanalyzed the public sequencing data and kept in-frame beta chains. Each CDR3 protein gets just one entry, which takes the most common genes and DNA from the rows behind it. These V and J calls are TCRdb output, not the study's own analysis. This sample gives a few hundred thousand distinct CDR3 sequences in total; about 20% of them show up just once. 0.7% to 0.95% of the sample goes to the ten largest clones.

At least ten counts were recorded for this clonotype. The antigen this receptor binds is unknown. No base-level quality is on record; no much larger clone is a single base apart. The TCR sequence derives from a human donor in good health. Some libraries in this study had Jurkat cell RNA spiked in. The sequenced sample consisted of naive CD8+ T cells from blood, with Jurkat cell RNA spiked in. Interpreted using the paper, the cell subset or site label stands for: FACS-sorted CD8+CD4-CCR7+CD45RA+ naive T cells. The chain couples TRBV13 to TRBJ2-1, with TRBD1 tentatively as D gene (6 bases match). In nucleotide form, the sequence is TGTGCCAGCAGCCCTGGGACATGGGGCTCCTACAATGAGCAGTTCTTC. Its protein product is CASSPGTWGSYNEQFF.